Each of the 28 T cell receptor beta chains below was sequenced from the same sample in a study of shared clonotypes between healthy human individuals. Libraries were prepared by immunoSEQ multiplex PCR; TCRdb keeps only in-frame clonotypes and omits some of them. The top ten hold about 0.4% of the sample, which has some 1.5 million clones, approximately 98% seen once. The sequenced sample consisted of naive CD4+ T cells sorted from blood. Subset in this sample: CD45RA+ positively selected. Source of these receptors: a young man in good health.

This clone was detected once. The chain links TRBV2 to TRBJ2-4; no firm D call. The CDR3 spans 10 residues. Trimming took off 6 bases at V and 6 bases at J, with 3 bases between the two ends. In germline, CDR1 is SNHLY, CDR2 FYNNEI. The CDR3 here is CASRLNIQYF. CDR3 in DNA: TGTGCCAGCAGATTAAACATTCAGTACTTC.

CDR3 nucleotides: TGCGCCAGCAGCTTTGGCCCCCTGGGAGAACTAGGCGCTTTCTTT. As protein: CASSFGPLGELGAFF. The J gene is TRBJ1-1, the V gene TRBV5-1; the D is unclear. The CDR3 is 15 residues long. The V gene lost 2 bases and the J gene lost 11 bases, with 22 bases spanning the gap. Germline values: CDR1 SGHRS, CDR2 YFSETQ.

The chain has TRBV5-4 and TRBJ2-1; 9 nucleotides align to TRBD2. The J segment lost 2 bases and the V segment lost 6 bases, leaving 6 bases of the junction unmatched. From germline, CDR1 is SGHNT and CDR2 YYREEE (reference sequence). The CDR3 runs to 15 residues. The CDR3 DNA reads TGTGCCAGCAACCTGGTAGCGGGAGCCTACAATGAGCAGTTCTTC. It specifies CASNLVAGAYNEQFF.

The chain is built from TRBV27 and TRBJ1-5, with TRBD1 matching 10 bases. Germline V gene data show CDR1 as MNHEY and CDR2 as SMNVEV (reference sequence). This CDR3 region has 14 residues. Losses at the gene ends were 5 bases for V and 5 bases for J; bases not matched to a gene: 3. The CDR3 nucleotides are TGTGCCAGCAGTCCGACAGGGGGCTATCAGCCCCAGCATTTT. Residues: CASSPTGGYQPQHF.

The chain carries TRBV27 and TRBJ2-7; a weak D match, TRBD1 (6 bases). The CDR3 spans 16 residues. V lost 4 bases and J 0 bases, leaving 16 bases between the germline ends. The V gene's germline CDR1 is MNHEY and CDR2 SMNVEV (reference sequence). Here the CDR3 reads CASSSIQGPHSYEQYF. The CDR3 DNA is TGTGCCAGCAGTTCCATACAGGGACCCCACTCCTACGAGCAGTACTTC.

The CDR3 is CASSFTGQGRIAFF. In nucleotides, the CDR3 is TGTGCCAGCAGTTTCACAGGACAGGGGAGGATTGCTTTCTTT. The V and J genes are TRBV27 and TRBJ1-1; 9 bases are shared with TRBD1. The CDR3 is 14 amino acids. After removal of 3 bases from V and 11 bases from J, the junction contained 10 bases not matched to a gene. The germline CDR1 and CDR2 sequences are MNHEY and SMNVEV (reference sequence).

The chain's CDR3 is CASSLMLNGGDTQYF. Written as DNA, the CDR3 is TGTGCCAGCAGCTTAATGCTAAACGGGGGAGATACGCAGTATTTT. The chain links TRBV7-9 to TRBJ2-3, with D possibly being TRBD2 (6 bases). V lost 2 bases and J 5 bases, leaving 14 bases between the germline ends. Germline V gene data show CDR1 as SEHNR and CDR2 as FQNEAQ (reference sequence). The CDR3 consists of 15 residues. Based on the CDR3 plus reference TRBV7-9 and TRBJ2-3, the full variable domain is DTGVSQNPRHKITKRGQNVTFRCDPISEHNRLYWYRQTLGQGPEFLTYFQNEAQLEKSRLLSDRFSAERPKGSFSTLEIQRTEQGDSAMYLCASSLMLNGGDTQYFGPGTRLTVL.

V is TRBV27 and J is TRBJ2-7, with 10 bases aligning to TRBD1. V lost 7 bases and J lost 4; bases outside the gene matches: 13. Germline-derived CDR1 and CDR2 are MNHEY and SMNVEV (reference sequence). The CDR3 loop spans 16 amino acids. CDR3 protein: CASTSMAGQGSYEQYF. In DNA, the CDR3 is TGTGCCAGCACCTCAATGGCGGGACAGGGGTCGTACGAGCAGTACTTC.

The chain links TRBV11-2 to TRBJ1-1, with D uncertain. The germline CDR1 and CDR2 sequences are SGHAT and FQNNGV. Trimming removed 2 bases at V and 0 bases at J, with 10 bases between. The CDR3 has 15 amino acids. CDR3 sequence reads: CASSLLPGLNTEAFF. Here the CDR3 DNA reads TGTGCCAGCAGCTTACTCCCCGGGTTGAACACTGAAGCTTTCTTT.

V and J are TRBV19 and TRBJ1-5; D unclear. CDR3 length equals 13 residues. V lost 7 bases, J lost 3 bases, and 10 bases lay in between. Germline CDR1 LNHDA, CDR2 SQIVND (reference sequence). CDR3 coding DNA: TGTGCCAGTACCTTCGGGGACAATCAGCCCCAGCATTTT. It yields the protein CASTFGDNQPQHF.

The genes are TRBV28 and TRBJ1-1, with D perhaps matching TRBD1 (6 bases). Germline V gene sequence: CDR1 MDHEN, CDR2 SYDVKM. The CDR3 consists of 17 residues. V was pared by 6 bases and J by 0 bases, with 20 bases between. CDR3 sequence (DNA): TGTGCCAGCAGGTCTTCAAGATTCGGACAGTTGAACACTGAAGCTTTCTTT. This gives the protein CASRSSRFGQLNTEAFF.

The chain uses TRBV7-3 and TRBJ2-5, with 8 bases that match TRBD2. The CDR3 covers 14 residues. Trimming removed 5 bases from V and 4 bases from J; junction bases left unmatched: 6. Germline CDR1 SGHTA, CDR2 FQGTGA. The CDR3 reads CASSREGRRETQYF. The CDR3, as DNA: TGTGCCAGCAGCCGGGAGGGCCGAAGAGAGACCCAGTACTTC.

This clone came up once. The rearrangement links TRBV29-1 to TRBJ1-1; tentative D call: TRBD1 (6 bases). From germline, CDR1 is SQVTM and CDR2 ANQGSEA. The CDR3 length is 10 residues. The V end was cut by 7 bases, the J end by 6 bases, with 9 bases between. The CDR3: CSGGGAEAFF. Written as DNA, the CDR3 is TGCAGCGGAGGGGGGGCTGAAGCTTTCTTT.

J is TRBJ1-2 and V is TRBV27; D call uncertain. Germline V gives CDR1 MNHEY, CDR2 SMNVEV (reference sequence). The CDR3 runs to 12 residues. Trimming pared 9 bases from V and 5 bases from J, leaving 13 bases between. CDR3 nucleotide sequence: TGTGCCAGTCAAGGAACGGAGTATGGCTACACCTTC. It specifies CASQGTEYGYTF.

This chain joins TRBV5-1 and TRBJ2-7; 7 bases are a match to TRBD1. Germline CDR1 and CDR2: SGHRS and YFSETQ. Trimming at V came to 2 bases and at J to 1 base, leaving 6 bases not matched to a gene. The length of the CDR3 is 15 residues. Written as DNA, the CDR3 is TGCGCCAGCAGCTTAGAGAGGGGGCTTTCCTACGAGCAGTACTTC. This gives the protein CASSLERGLSYEQYF.

On this clone itself: Other nucleotide sequences in the sample specify the same CDR3. The gene calls are TRBV4-3 and TRBJ1-1; D perhaps matches TRBD1 (5 bases). This CDR3 has 16 residues. V lost 0 bases and J 0 bases, leaving 11 bases between the germline ends. Germline CDR1 is LGHNA and CDR2 is YSLEER. CDR3 protein: CASSQDLGQLNTEAFF. Here the CDR3 DNA reads TGCGCCAGCAGCCAAGATTTGGGGCAGCTGAACACTGAAGCTTTCTTT.

V gene TRBV30 combines with J gene TRBJ2-7; D uncertain. This CDR3 is 11 amino acids long. Per the germline V gene, CDR1 is GTSNPN and CDR2 is SVGIG (reference sequence). Trimming shortened V by 5 bases and J by 6 bases, and 11 bases separated the two germline ends. The CDR3 DNA sequence: TGTGCCTGGGAAAGATTCGGCGAGCAGTACTTC. This codes for CAWERFGEQYF.

V gene TRBV18 combines with J gene TRBJ2-7; D not resolved. V lost 6 bases and J 6 bases, leaving 9 bases between the germline ends. Per germline, CDR1 KGHSH and CDR2 LQKENI. This CDR3 comprises 11 residues. In DNA, the CDR3 is TGTGCCAGCTCCGATCCGTTCGAGCAGTACTTC. This sequence encodes CASSDPFEQYF.

As for this clone: The identical CDR3 is also encoded by other nucleotide sequences in the sample. This chain joins TRBV5-1 and TRBJ2-1; TRBD2 aligns across 13 bases. The V gene's germline CDR1 is SGHRS and CDR2 YFSETQ. This CDR3 contains 15 residues. The junction had 3 bases not matched to a gene; V was cut back by 5 bases and J by 4 bases. The CDR3 DNA reads TGCGCCAGCAGTTCGGGACTAGCGGGATACAATGAGCAGTTCTTC. Translating it yields CASSSGLAGYNEQFF.

CDR3 DNA: TGCGCCAGCAGTGAGTCTCGCGACGGGGACAGGTCTGAAGCTTTCTTT. Translating gives CASSESRDGDRSEAFF. The chain recombines TRBV10-2 with TRBJ1-1, with 8 bases that match TRBD1. CDR1 and CDR2 from the germline V gene are WSHSY and SAAADI. The CDR3 runs 16 residues. Germline trimming cut 0 bases from V and 6 bases from J; bases unmatched to any gene: 9.

The chain has TRBV6-5 and TRBJ2-1; no firm D call. This CDR3 has 13 residues. V was trimmed by 2 bases and J by 7 bases, leaving 9 bases between them. Germline CDR1 and CDR2: MNHEY and SVGAGI. CDR3 coding DNA: TGTGCCAGCAGTTACGGTCTAGGTAATGAGCAGTTCTTC. This sequence encodes CASSYGLGNEQFF.

The rearrangement uses TRBV6-1 and TRBJ2-3; D gene uncertain. CDR3 length: 15 amino acids. Trimming cost V 5 bases and J 2 bases, with 14 bases left between them. Germline values: CDR1 MNHNS, CDR2 SASEGT. This chain's CDR3 is CASSPGHSYTDTQYF. The CDR3 coding sequence is TGTGCCAGCAGTCCGGGTCACTCCTACACAGATACGCAGTATTTT.

This chain joins TRBV30 and TRBJ1-4; 9 nucleotides match TRBD1. From germline, CDR1 is GTSNPN and CDR2 SVGIG (reference sequence). The trim removed 3 bases at V and 7 bases at J, leaving 6 bases unmatched. This CDR3 has 14 residues. CDR3 protein: CAWSETGGGEKLFF. The CDR3 coding sequence is TGTGCCTGGAGCGAGACAGGGGGGGGTGAAAAACTGTTTTTT.

This chain links TRBV5-1 with TRBJ2-7, with 7 bases identical to TRBD2. Germline CDR1 is SGHRS and CDR2 is YFSETQ. The CDR3 extends over 15 amino acids. V was pared by 2 bases and J by 1 base, with 6 bases of the junction left unmatched. CDR3 sequence: CASSLRGDPSYEQYF. Here the CDR3 DNA reads TGCGCCAGCAGCTTACGGGGGGATCCTTCCTACGAGCAGTACTTC.

This clone was counted a single time. The CDR3 nucleotides read TGTGCCAGCAGCTTAAAGGCGGGAGTATCGTATGAGCAGTTCTTC. As protein: CASSLKAGVSYEQFF. The V gene is TRBV7-2, the J gene TRBJ2-1, with 7 bases that match TRBD2. The CDR3 covers 15 residues. Germline values: CDR1 SGHTA, CDR2 FQGNSA. Trimming at V came to 2 bases and at J to 8 bases, leaving 9 bases not matched to a gene.

This sequence joins TRBV15 and TRBJ2-3; weak D call: TRBD2 (5 bases). Germline V gives CDR1 LNHNV, CDR2 YYDKDF (reference sequence). V was clipped by 3 bases and J by 2 bases, with 15 bases between them. The CDR3 extends over 16 amino acids. CDR3 in DNA: TGTGCCACCAGCAGCGGGGTAGGAAGCTACACAGATACGCAGTATTTT. This encodes CATSSGVGSYTDTQYF.

The chain is built from TRBV7-8 and TRBJ1-1; D is ambiguous. Germline CDR1 is SGHVS and CDR2 is FQNEAQ. The CDR3 totals 16 residues. V lost 0 bases to trimming and J lost 3 bases, with 14 bases between them. The CDR3 spells CASSLAHLTRYTEAFF. The DNA for the CDR3 is TGTGCCAGCAGCTTAGCCCACTTGACCCGATACACTGAAGCTTTCTTT.

The chain joins TRBV10-1 to TRBJ2-7, with 13 bases that match TRBD2. The germline gives CDR1 WNHNN, CDR2 SYGVQD (reference sequence). Trimming removed 1 base from V and 7 bases from J; junction bases left unmatched: 7. This CDR3 is built from 16 residues. The CDR3 nucleotides read TGCGCCAGCAGTGAGTTCGGACTAGCGGGAGCTCGGGAGCAGTACTTC. It yields the protein CASSEFGLAGAREQYF.